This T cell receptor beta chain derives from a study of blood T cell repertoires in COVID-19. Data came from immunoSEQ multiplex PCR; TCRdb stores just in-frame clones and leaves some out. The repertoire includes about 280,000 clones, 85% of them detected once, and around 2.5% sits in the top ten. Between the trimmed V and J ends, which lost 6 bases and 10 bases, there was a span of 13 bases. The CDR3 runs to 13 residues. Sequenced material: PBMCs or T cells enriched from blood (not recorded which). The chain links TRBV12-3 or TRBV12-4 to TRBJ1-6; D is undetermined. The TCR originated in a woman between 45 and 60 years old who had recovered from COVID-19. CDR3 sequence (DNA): TGTGCCAGCAGCGCCGAACCGGGGTCACCCCTCCACTTT. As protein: CASSAEPGSPLHF.